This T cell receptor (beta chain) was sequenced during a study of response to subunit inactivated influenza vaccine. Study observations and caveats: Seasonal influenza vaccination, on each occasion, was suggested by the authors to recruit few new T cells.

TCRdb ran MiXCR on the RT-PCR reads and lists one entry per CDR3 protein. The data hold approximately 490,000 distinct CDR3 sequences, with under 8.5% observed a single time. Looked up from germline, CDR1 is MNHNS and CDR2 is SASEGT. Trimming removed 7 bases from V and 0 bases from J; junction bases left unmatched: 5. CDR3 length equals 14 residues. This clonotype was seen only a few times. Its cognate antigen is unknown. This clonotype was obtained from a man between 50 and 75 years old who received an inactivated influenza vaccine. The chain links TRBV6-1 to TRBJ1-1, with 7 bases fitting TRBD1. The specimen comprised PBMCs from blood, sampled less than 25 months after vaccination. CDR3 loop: CASKSGTVNTEAFF. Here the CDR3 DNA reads TGTGCCAGCAAGTCCGGGACAGTGAACACTGAAGCTTTCTTT.